Ten or more counts support the clone carrying this T cell receptor beta chain. Antigen unknown. This sample was included in a study of Graves' ophthalmopathy and Graves' hyperthyroidism. The diagnostic workup employed clinical symptoms, serum thyroxine, TRAb, thyroid ultrasound and orbital computed tomography. The V gene's germline CDR1 is SNHLY and CDR2 FYNNEI. V lost 7 bases, J lost 1 base, and 13 bases lay in between. This CDR3 contains 14 residues. Using RNA transcripts, the TCR beta CDR3 regions were amplified. First-round RT-PCR with HTBI primers preceded a second-round multiplex PCR. TCRdb recomputed calls from the multiplex PCR reads with MiXCR, one row per CDR3 protein. The sample contains 400,000 or so distinct CDR3 sequences, 15% of which appear only once. Study-wide points: Ophthalmopathy cases were distinguished from stable hyperthyroidism by a 13-signature model, reaching around 88% sensitivity and roughly 80% specificity. Sensitivity reached roughly 70% and specificity more than 72% when the model predicted ophthalmopathy progression.

The sequencing sample was made of peripheral blood. The chain joins TRBV2 to TRBJ1-1; tentatively, D is TRBD1 (5 bases). This receptor was identified in a woman aged 18-30 years with stable Graves' hyperthyroidism. This CDR3 reads CASTDWGGNTEAFF. The CDR3 DNA reads TGTGCCAGCACTGACTGGGGGGGGAACACTGAAGCTTTCTTT.